This T cell receptor (beta chain) emerged from a study of human T cells and chemical hapten exposure. Overall study context: Diphenylcyclopropenone, dosed weekly to the scalp, was given to patients throughout the approximately 25-week study. The study's findings and limits: The presence of alopecia in the donors means their immune response may differ from healthy people's. Patch test score rose with PT1 expanded TCR count, significant at thresholds 8, 16 and 32, not 4.

Time point defined: pre-sensitization, week 0. The treatment was: therapeutic diphenylcyclopropenone sensitization with weekly scalp DPC. Total RNA was isolated from whole blood that had not been fractionated. V lost 5 bases and J lost 2; bases outside the gene matches: 8. Germline CDR1 is LNHDA and CDR2 is SQIVND (reference sequence). This CDR3 has 17 residues. In regard to this clonotype: Its target is unknown.

TCRdb recomputed calls from the RACE reads with MiXCR, one row per CDR3 protein. The sample lists 150,000 to 200,000 distinct CDR3 sequences; nearly 30% were seen once. The chain combines TRBV19 with TRBJ2-1; TRBD1 matches 11 bases. The sequence came from a woman aged 25 to 45 with alopecia areata. Some clones in this sample may be carry-over from other donors' samples. The sequences come from whole blood, collected in connection with sensitization to the hapten diphenylcyclopropenone (DPC). CDR3 in amino acids: CASSLRGQGVTYNEQFF. The DNA for the CDR3 is TGTGCCAGTAGTCTCCGGGGACAGGGGGTGACCTACAATGAGCAGTTCTTC. Supplemented by reference TRBV19 and TRBJ2-1, the full variable domain reads DGGITQSPKYLFRKEGQNVTLSCEQNLNHDAMYWYRQDPGQGLRLIYYSQIVNDFQKGDIAEGYSVSREKKESFPLTVTSAQKNPTAFYLCASSLRGQGVTYNEQFFGPGTRLTVL.